What follows are 8 T cell receptor beta chains derived from one specimen sequenced in a study of cytomegalovirus exposure and HLA in healthy donors. The PCR had 60 Vbeta and 13 Jbeta primers. Method: immunoSEQ multiplex PCR; TCRdb's copy keeps in-frame clones and lacks some. The sample carries roughly 150,000 clones, about 70% recorded once. Material for sequencing was PBMCs. The receptors derive from a male donor in good health and CMV-seronegative.

The chain couples TRBV27 to TRBJ2-1; the match to TRBD2 covers 8 bases. From germline, CDR1 is MNHEY and CDR2 SMNVEV (reference sequence). The CDR3 is made up of 16 amino acids. J was trimmed by 2 bases and V by 5 bases; bases with no gene match: 8. DNA for the CDR3: TGTGCCAGCAGTACCTATAGCGGGGCCGCCTACAATGAGCAGTTCTTC. This encodes CASSTYSGAAYNEQFF.

The CDR3 bases are TGTGTGACAGGGGCCCCTGGTGAAAAACTGTTTTTT. Encoded protein: CVTGAPGEKLFF. The chain is built from TRBV18 and TRBJ1-4; 8 positions agree with TRBD1. The CDR3 loop spans 12 amino acids. Per the germline V gene, CDR1 is KGHSH and CDR2 is LQKENI.

This clone was counted once. This chain links TRBV4-3 with TRBJ1-2; D gene uncertain. There are 15 residues in the CDR3. V was shortened by 3 bases and J by 1 base, with 12 bases between the two germline ends. Per the germline V gene, CDR1 is LGHNA and CDR2 is YSLEER. The CDR3 loop is CASSQAAGSNYGYTF. The CDR3 DNA sequence: TGCGCCAGCAGCCAGGCCGCGGGCAGTAACTATGGCTACACCTTC.

The chain uses TRBV28 and TRBJ1-5; D is undetermined. Germline V gene sequence: CDR1 MDHEN, CDR2 SYDVKM. The ends were cut back, 4 bases at V and 2 bases at J, with 12 bases in the middle. CDR3 length equals 15 residues. The CDR3: CASSSSGVRNQPQHF. DNA for the CDR3: TGTGCCAGCAGTTCCTCCGGGGTACGCAATCAGCCCCAGCATTTT.

The sample holds one count of this clone. V usage is TRBV19 and J usage is TRBJ1-5, with no clear D. CDR3 length: 14 amino acids. With 3 bases removed from V and 2 bases from J, the gap between germline ends came to 8 bases. CDR1 is LNHDA, CDR2 SQIVND, per germline (reference sequence). In DNA, the CDR3 is TGTGCCAGTAGTATTCGTTCGGGCAATCAGCCCCAGCATTTT. This gives the protein CASSIRSGNQPQHF.

The chain couples TRBV7-3 to TRBJ2-5; possible D gene TRBD1, 5 bases. V lost 5 bases and J lost 1, with 8 bases in between. The CDR3 is made up of 13 amino acids. Germline V gene sequence: CDR1 SGHTA, CDR2 FQGTGA. The CDR3 DNA sequence: TGTGCCAGCAGCCCAACAGGCCAAGAGACCCAGTACTTC. This sequence encodes CASSPTGQETQYF.

This chain joins TRBV5-4 and TRBJ2-5, with 8 bases fitting TRBD2. Trimming cost V 4 bases and J 0 bases; bases outside gene matches: 14. This CDR3 region has 18 residues. The germline gives CDR1 SGHNT, CDR2 YYREEE (reference sequence). CDR3 amino acids: CASSGRASGLGYQETQYF. The CDR3 region has the DNA TGTGCCAGCAGCGGGAGGGCTAGCGGGTTAGGGTACCAAGAGACCCAGTACTTC.

V is TRBV28 and J is TRBJ2-7, with TRBD2 matching 10 bases. The CDR3 sequence is 14 residues long. Germline V gene lookup returns CDR1 MDHEN and CDR2 SYDVKM. V shed 5 bases, J shed 7 bases, and the junction held 8 bases outside the gene matches. The DNA of the CDR3 is TGTGCCAGCAGTATGACTAGCGGGCCGGTAGAGCAGTACTTC. It specifies CASSMTSGPVEQYF.